The entry that follows covers one TCR beta chain sequence. V was clipped by 4 bases and J by 1 base; unmatched bases: 11. This CDR3 contains 17 residues. CDR1 and CDR2 from the germline V gene are SGHTA and FQGNSA. Assay: immunoSEQ multiplex PCR; the TCRdb copy retains only in-frame clones and omits some. The sample records about 350,000 clones, 87% being singletons. These data originate in a study of blood T cell repertoires in COVID-19. The sample consisted of PBMCs or T cells enriched from blood (not recorded which). The TCR originated in a woman in her thirties who had recovered from COVID-19. The V gene is TRBV7-2, the J gene TRBJ1-2; 8 bases are shared with TRBD1. DNA of the CDR3: TGTGCCAGCAGCTCGACAGGGGTAGGGATGTTTAACTATGGCTACACCTTC. Translation: CASSSTGVGMFNYGYTF.